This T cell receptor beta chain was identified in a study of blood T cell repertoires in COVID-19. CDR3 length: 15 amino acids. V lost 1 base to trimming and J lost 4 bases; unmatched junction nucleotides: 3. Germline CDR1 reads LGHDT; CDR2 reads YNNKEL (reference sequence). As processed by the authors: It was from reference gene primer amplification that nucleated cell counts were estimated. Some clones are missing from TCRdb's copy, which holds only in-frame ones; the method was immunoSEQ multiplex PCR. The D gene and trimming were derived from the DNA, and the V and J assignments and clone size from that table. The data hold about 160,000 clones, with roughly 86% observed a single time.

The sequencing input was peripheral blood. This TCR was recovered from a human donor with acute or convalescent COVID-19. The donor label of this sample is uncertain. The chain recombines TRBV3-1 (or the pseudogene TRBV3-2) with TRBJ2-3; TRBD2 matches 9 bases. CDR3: CASSQGAGGSDTQYF. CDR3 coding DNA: TGTGCCAGCAGCCAAGGAGCGGGGGGTTCAGATACGCAGTATTTT.